The present T cell receptor beta chain was sequenced within a study of cytomegalovirus exposure and HLA in healthy donors. The study, taken as a whole, reports: Associated with HLA alleles at 0.05 false discovery rate in a later analysis were some 18,000 TCR beta sequences. Earlier findings revealed that most TCR beta V segments proved productive either about 87% or about 30% of the time. Clonal expansion was found to be greater in HLA-associated TCR beta chains than in equally common others in a later analysis.

Both 60 Vbeta primers and 13 Jbeta primers went into the PCR. Generated by immunoSEQ multiplex PCR, the TCRdb table keeps only in-frame clones and is missing some. Altogether some 95,000 clones are present, roughly 78% being singletons, with the ten largest covering approximately 7.5%. This clone was seen only once. The antigen remains unidentified. Per germline, CDR1 SGHTA and CDR2 FQGNSA. CDR3 size: 16 residues. The trim removed 5 bases at V and 5 bases at J, leaving 5 bases unmatched. The clonotype originates from a man between 25 and 39 years old in good health and CMV-seronegative. The sequencing sample was made of PBMCs. This chain joins TRBV7-2 and TRBJ2-2; 13 bases line up with TRBD2. For the CDR3, the DNA is TGTGCCAGCAGCCCCCCGACTAGCGGGGGGACCGGGGAGCTGTTTTTT. Amino acid sequence: CASSPPTSGGTGELFF.